This T cell receptor (beta chain) was identified in a study of blood T cell repertoires in COVID-19. Profiling relied on immunoSEQ multiplex PCR, and the TCRdb table lists in-frame clones only, not all of them. This sample has about 220,000 clones, with around 83% found just once. Per germline, CDR1 MDHEN and CDR2 SYDVKM. After removal of 3 bases from V and 2 bases from J, the junction contained 5 bases not matched to a gene. The CDR3 loop spans 15 amino acids. The chain recombines TRBV28 with TRBJ2-3, with TRBD1 matching 7 bases. Sequenced material: peripheral blood. The sequence came from a man in his forties or fifties who had recovered from COVID-19. In nucleotides, the CDR3 is TGTGCCAGCAGTTTGGGACAGAGAACCACAGATACGCAGTATTTT. Encoded protein: CASSLGQRTTDTQYF.